The rows below give T cell receptor beta chains drawn from one sample of a study of OX40 agonist ivuxolimab in advanced cancers. The assay was immunoSEQ multiplex PCR, and TCRdb's table has in-frame clones only and misses some. This table has about 33,000 clones, 74% appearing once. This specimen consisted of CD4+ or CD8+ T cells sorted from blood, obtained in a trial of the OX40 agonist ivuxolimab. The receptor set was obtained from an adult with an advanced solid tumor such as melanoma, head and neck, liver or kidney cancer. Each CDR3 is given with its conserved first and last residue. A D gene is named only where the DNA matches it firmly. Clone sizes are given selectively: once, few, many, or a class where the clone is expanded.

j_call d_call clone_size v_call cdr3_nt cdr3_aa
TRBJ1-1 - - TRBV9 TGTGCCAGCAGCGTAGACATAGGGCTTCGGGAAGCTTTCTTT CASSVDIGLREAFF
TRBJ2-7 - - TRBV12-5 TGTGCTAGTGGTTCAATCGGGGCAGGCTCCTACGAGCAGTACTTC CASGSIGAGSYEQYF
TRBJ2-3 TRBD1 - TRBV5-1 TGCGCCAGCAGCTCACAGGGGATGGTAGATACGCAGTATTTT CASSSQGMVDTQYF
TRBJ2-4 - - TRBV19 TGTGCCAGTAATCCGGGGACATTAGCCAAAAACATTCAGTACTTC CASNPGTLAKNIQYF
TRBJ2-1 - - TRBV11-2 TGTGCCAGCAGCGTCTTCAATGAGCAGTTCTTC CASSVFNEQFF
TRBJ2-5 - - TRBV6-5 TGTGCCAGCAGTCCTGACCGCCAGACCCAGTACTTC CASSPDRQTQYF
TRBJ1-1 - - TRBV30 TGTGCCTGGAGCGCAGGGGTGAACACTGAAGCTTTCTTT CAWSAGVNTEAFF
TRBJ1-6 TRBD1 - TRBV30 TGTGCCTGGAGTGTACGGCAGGGGGCCCGGTCAGAGTCACCCCTCCACTTT CAWSVRQGARSESPLHF
TRBJ2-5 - few TRBV7-2 TGTGCCAGCAGCCCTTACGCTGAGACCCAGTACTTC CASSPYAETQYF
TRBJ1-6 TRBD1 medium-sized TRBV6-6 TGTGCCAGCAGCCCTATCTATGCAGGGGGGACACCCCTCCACTTT CASSPIYAGGTPLHF
TRBJ1-5 - - TRBV6-1 TGTGCCAGCAGTGCCGAACAGGGAGGCCAGCCCCAGCATTTT CASSAEQGGQPQHF
TRBJ1-5 - few TRBV29-1 TGCAGCCCAACCGGGGGCACGCCGGATCAGCCCCAGCATTTT CSPTGGTPDQPQHF
TRBJ1-3 - - TRBV7-8 TGTGCCAGCAGCCCCCAGGGGTTTCCAGGAAACACCATATATTTT CASSPQGFPGNTIYF
TRBJ1-1 - - TRBV6-6 TGTGCCAGCACCGGGACGGCGAACACTGAAGCTTTCTTT CASTGTANTEAFF
TRBJ2-7 TRBD1 - TRBV27 TGTGCCAGCAGTGAGACAGGGGGTCCCTACGAGCAGTACTTC CASSETGGPYEQYF
TRBJ1-1 TRBD1 - TRBV27 TGTGCCAGCAGTTTAGTCAGGGGGTACACTGAAGCTTTCTTT CASSLVRGYTEAFF
TRBJ2-1 - once TRBV15 TGTGCCACCAGCAGACCCCAGGAGGGGCCTAGCAATGAGCAGTTCTTC CATSRPQEGPSNEQFF
TRBJ1-1 - - TRBV4-2 TGTGCCAGCAGCTTCACCGGGACAATGAACACTGAAGCTTTCTTT CASSFTGTMNTEAFF
TRBJ1-2 - - TRBV7-9 TGTGCCAGCAGCTTAGTCAGGGGAGGCGATGGCTACACCTTC CASSLVRGGDGYTF
TRBJ2-7 - - TRBV9 TGTGCCAGCAGCGTACGGGACGTATCCCCCTACGAGCAGTACTTC CASSVRDVSPYEQYF
TRBJ1-5 TRBD1 - TRBV5-1 TGCGCCAGCAGCTTGAGTGGCAGGGGGAGCAATCAGCCCCAGCATTTT CASSLSGRGSNQPQHF
TRBJ2-2 - - TRBV7-9 TGTGCCAGCAGCTTAGGACTCCCCACCGGGGAGCTGTTTTTT CASSLGLPTGELFF
TRBJ1-1 - once TRBV15 TGTGCCACCAGCTTCGCCCTTGAAGCTTTCTTT CATSFALEAFF
TRBJ1-2 - - TRBV6-6 TGTGCCAGCGGAGACAGCCGGGGGTATGGCTACACCTTC CASGDSRGYGYTF
TRBJ1-1 - - TRBV5-1 TGCGCCAGCAGCTTGGACGGGGGAGACACTGAAGCTTTCTTT CASSLDGGDTEAFF
TRBJ2-4 TRBD2 - TRBV7-6 TGTGCCAGCAGCTTAGGCGCTAGCGGGGGGGCTAGTTCCAAAAACATTCAGTACTTC CASSLGASGGASSKNIQYF
TRBJ2-3 TRBD2 - TRBV9 TGTGCCAGCAGCAAGCGGGGGGGAAGAGATACGCAGTATTTT CASSKRGGRDTQYF
TRBJ2-1 TRBD2 - TRBV7-6 TGTGCCAGCAGCCGTACCCCGGGGGGGCTGGCCAATGAGCAGTTCTTC CASSRTPGGLANEQFF
TRBJ2-4 - - TRBV2 TGTGCCAGCAGTGAAGGGGGGACGAAAAATCAATACTTC CASSEGGTKNQYF
TRBJ2-2 - once TRBV30 TGTGCCTGGAGTGTGACAGGGAGGAGCCGGGAGCTGTTTTTT CAWSVTGRSRELFF
TRBJ1-3 TRBD1 - TRBV7-6 TGTGCCAGCAGCTTAGTCAGCGGGGACAGGCTTACTGGAAACACCATATATTTT CASSLVSGDRLTGNTIYF
TRBJ1-1 - - TRBV6-1 TGTGCCAGCAGTGGTCTGGGTGACACTGAAGCTTTCTTT CASSGLGDTEAFF
TRBJ1-5 - - TRBV5-1 TGCGCCAGCAGCCCTACCAGTGGTCAGCCCCAGCATTTT CASSPTSGQPQHF
TRBJ1-2 TRBD1 - TRBV30 TGTGCCTGGGCGACAGGGTATGGCTACACCTTC CAWATGYGYTF
TRBJ1-2 - - TRBV7-2 TGTGCCAGCAGCCCCTTTGGGCAGGGGACCTATGGCTACACCTTC CASSPFGQGTYGYTF
TRBJ1-4 - - TRBV5-6 TGTGCCAGCAGCTTGAACCAGGTGGGGGAAAAACTGTTTTTT CASSLNQVGEKLFF
TRBJ1-1 TRBD1 - TRBV29-1 TGCAGCGTTGACATAGGGACAGGGAAAGCTTTCTTT CSVDIGTGKAFF
TRBJ2-7 - medium-sized TRBV5-4 TGTGCCAGCAGCTTGCAAGGTCCCTACGAGCAGTACTTC CASSLQGPYEQYF
TRBJ2-2 - - TRBV6-6 TGTGCCAGCATACAGTTAAGCACCGGGGAGCTGTTTTTT CASIQLSTGELFF
TRBJ2-7 - - TRBV28 TGTGCCAGCAGGACGGGGATCCGATACGAGCAGTACTTC CASRTGIRYEQYF
TRBJ1-1 - - TRBV7-9 TGTGCCAGCAGCTTAGGCGGGACTTTGAACACTGAAGCTTTCTTT CASSLGGTLNTEAFF
TRBJ1-3 - - TRBV5-8 TGTGCCAGCAGCTTGGGGGGACGGTACTCTGGAAACACCATATATTTT CASSLGGRYSGNTIYF